The T cell receptor beta chain described here comes from a study of T-cell memory formation after mild COVID-19. It was 5'RACE with constant-segment primers that produced the TCR alpha and TCR beta cDNA libraries, which carried sample barcodes and UMIs. From the 5' RACE reads, TCRdb called clonotypes with MiXCR, one entry per CDR3 protein. The profile shows roughly 160,000 distinct CDR3 sequences, 10% to 15% of them singletons. Study-wide results and limits: The second-wave clones peaking on day 37 were not confirmed as SARS-CoV-2-specific. The CD4+ clones that contracted clustered mainly within CM and EM, and the CD8+ clones concentrated in EMRA.

This clonotype was observed many times. Its antigen remains unidentified. CDR3 length: 14 amino acids. V was cut by 4 bases and J by 0 bases, with 11 bases left in between. Germline V gene sequence: CDR1 SGHRS, CDR2 YFSETQ. V usage is TRBV5-1 and J usage is TRBJ2-7; D unclear. The sample comprised PBMCs or a T cell subset sorted from them (not recorded which). The TCR originated in a man younger than 30 who had mild COVID-19 (a few samples of this study predate the infection). Cell type and time point are not known. Here the CDR3 reads CASSHTESSYEQYF. CDR3 DNA: TGCGCCAGCAGCCATACAGAGAGCTCCTACGAGCAGTACTTC.